Described below is a single TCR beta chain sequence and its context. Its antigen is not yet known. No quality values exist for individual bases; no much larger clone is one base distant. TCRbeta CDR3 regions were amplified from genomic DNA using the immunoSEQ Assay, a bias-controlled multiplex PCR. The paper's processing steps were these. Nucleated cell counts per sample were estimated from amplification of reference gene primers within the assay. Sequence reads were collapsed and filtered to measure the absolute abundance of every unique TCRbeta CDR3 rearrangement. For each sample, productive Simpson clonality was calculated as the square root of Simpson's diversity index across productive rearrangements. In its TCRdb copy, this immuneACCESS table keeps in-frame sequences only and misses some clones. Where compared with another copy, unresolved V genes explain less than half of these, and the others have no known cause. The D gene and trimming were derived from the DNA, and the V and J assignments and clone size from that table. The sample table shows 30,000 or so clones, and roughly four fifths are seen once. Roughly 37% of the sample rests with the top ten.

This record belongs to a study of blood T cell repertoires in COVID-19 (TCRdb year 2020). Regarding the research as a whole: Collaborator samples came from the United States, Italy and Spain and covered acute and convalescent phases of COVID-19. The prospective study material was composed of cDNA or gDNA derived from T cells, B-cell-depleted T cells, or PBMCs. The dataset comprised deeply sampled blood TCRbeta repertoires from subjects exposed to, actively infected with, or recovered from COVID-19. The repertoires were made available in a free public database intended to serve as a resource for research on the immune response to SARS-CoV-2. Samples came from the ongoing ImmuneRACE study (first 160 participants) plus 1,254 subjects from 6 global collaborators. Nearly every sample came with metadata listing a de-identified subject ID, COVID-19 status, age in years and sex. Where available, HLA class I and class II types were obtained from metadata supplied by the sample provider rather than from assay-based typing. Study-level results and caveats: The quantity of clinical and demographic metadata differed by source and by participant and was supplied without curation.

Each collaborating institution followed its own protocols to collect whole blood in K2EDTA tubes. Collaborator samples were shipped for TCRbeta analysis as frozen whole blood, isolated PBMCs, or DNA extracted from either sample type. The germline V gene (reference sequence) provides CDR1 MNHEY and CDR2 SMNVEV. Germline trimming: 3 bases from V, 7 bases from J; junction bases outside gene matches: 3. Its CDR3 holds 14 amino acids, cysteine through phenylalanine. Here the CDR3 DNA is all that survives: 42 bases in frame from base 1. The clonotype comes from a man older than 75 with active or convalescent COVID-19. The chain employs TRBV27 and TRBJ2-1, and TRBD2 aligns with 10 junction nucleotides. Sequenced material: peripheral blood. The CDR3 corresponds to CASSLPGLANEQFF. The DNA sequence follows: TGTGCCAGCAGTTTGCCGGGACTAGCGAATGAGCAGTTCTTC.